This TCR beta chain was sequenced during a study of early T cells in non-severe SARS-CoV-2 infection. The overall study: From unsorted whole blood, bulk RNA was sequenced, and the chains remained unpaired.

TCRdb re-analysed the 5' RACE reads in MiXCR, keeping a single row per CDR3 protein. The sample has 25,000 to 30,000 distinct CDR3 sequences; 5.8% are singletons. The CDR3 covers 15 residues. Per the germline V gene, CDR1 is MRHNA and CDR2 is SNTAGT. After removal of 4 bases from V and 1 base from J, the junction contained 0 bases not matched to a gene. General observations from the study: VDJdb-based annotation leaned toward anti-spike CD8 responses and missed private and CD4 specificities.

This clonotype was recorded at least ten times. Its cognate antigen is unknown. This sequence originates from an adult who was a healthcare worker with PCR-confirmed SARS-CoV-2 infection or an uninfected control (not recorded which). The gene calls are TRBV6-4 and TRBJ2-2; 10 bases map to TRBD2. Sequenced: whole blood. CDR3 sequence: CASSGTSGNTGELFF. CDR3 in DNA: TGTGCCAGCAGTGGGACTAGCGGGAACACCGGGGAGCTGTTTTTT.